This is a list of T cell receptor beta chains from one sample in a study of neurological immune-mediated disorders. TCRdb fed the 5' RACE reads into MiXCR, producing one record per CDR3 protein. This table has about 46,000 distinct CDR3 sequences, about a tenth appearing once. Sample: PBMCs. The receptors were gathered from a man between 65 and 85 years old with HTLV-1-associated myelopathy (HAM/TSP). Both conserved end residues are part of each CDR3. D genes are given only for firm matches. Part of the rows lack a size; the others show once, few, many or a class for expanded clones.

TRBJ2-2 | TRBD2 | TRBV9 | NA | TGTGCCAGCAGCGGGAGCGGGAGGGAGGACGGGGAGCTGTTTTTT | CASSGSGREDGELFF
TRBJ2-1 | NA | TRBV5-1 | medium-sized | TGCGCCAGCAGCTTGACCATAACTAGCAATGAGCAGTTCTTC | CASSLTITSNEQFF
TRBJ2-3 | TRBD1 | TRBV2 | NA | TGTGCCAGCAGTGTTGAACAGGGGTCAGATACGCAGTATTTT | CASSVEQGSDTQYF
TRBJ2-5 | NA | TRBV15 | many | TGTGCCACCGGGCCTGGCGGGGCAAAGGGCAAGACCCAGTACTTC | CATGPGGAKGKTQYF
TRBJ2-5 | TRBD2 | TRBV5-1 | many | TGCGCCAGCAGGCGGGGGGAAACCCAAGAGACCCAGTACTTC | CASRRGETQETQYF
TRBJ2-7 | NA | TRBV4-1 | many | TGCGCCAGCAGCCGGACACCTACAGCTAGCCCCTACGAGCAGTACTTC | CASSRTPTASPYEQYF
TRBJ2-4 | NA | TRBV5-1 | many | TGCGCCAGCAGCTTGGCCAGCGAAAACATTCAGTACTTC | CASSLASENIQYF
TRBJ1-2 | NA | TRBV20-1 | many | TGCAGGATCCACAACCAGGGCGACTATGGCTACACCTTC | CRIHNQGDYGYTF
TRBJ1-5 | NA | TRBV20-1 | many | TGCAGTGCTAGGCCGGGGGCTGGCAATCAGCCCCAGCATTTT | CSARPGAGNQPQHF
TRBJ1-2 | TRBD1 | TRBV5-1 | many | TGCGCCAGCAGCTTGGGGGGCCAGGGGGTAATCTATGGCTACACCTTC | CASSLGGQGVIYGYTF
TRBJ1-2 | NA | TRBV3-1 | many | TGTGCCAGCAGCCCCGCCCCAGGTGGCTACACCTTC | CASSPAPGGYTF
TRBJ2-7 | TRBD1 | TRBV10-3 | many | TGTGCCATCAGTTCTGACAGGGAATTATCCTACGAGCAGTACTTC | CAISSDRELSYEQYF
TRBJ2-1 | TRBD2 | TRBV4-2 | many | TGTGCCAGCAGCCAAGATCGGCTAGCGGGAGGGAGGGATGAGCAGTTCTTC | CASSQDRLAGGRDEQFF
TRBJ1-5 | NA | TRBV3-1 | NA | TGTGCAAGCAGCCAAATGGTGGATCAGCACCAGCATTTT | CASSQMVDQHQHF
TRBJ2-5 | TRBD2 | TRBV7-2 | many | TGTGCCAGCGCCGCCGGGGGGAGCCTAGAGACCCAGTACTTC | CASAAGGSLETQYF
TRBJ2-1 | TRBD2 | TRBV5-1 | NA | TGCGCCAGCAGCTTGAGGGGACTAGGGTACAATGAGCAGTTCTTC | CASSLRGLGYNEQFF
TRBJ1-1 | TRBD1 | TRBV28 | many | TGTGCCAGCGGGGGACAGGATAACACTGAAGCTTTCTTT | CASGGQDNTEAFF
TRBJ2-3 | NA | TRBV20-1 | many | TGCAGTGCCAGACCGGCAGCAGATACGCAGTATTTT | CSARPAADTQYF
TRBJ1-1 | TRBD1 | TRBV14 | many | TGTGCCAGCAGCCAACGGACAGGGGGATGGAACACTGAAGCTTTCTTT | CASSQRTGGWNTEAFF
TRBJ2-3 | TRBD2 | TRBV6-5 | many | TGTGCCAGCAGTTACTCAGCGGGAGGGCCAGATACGCAGTATTTT | CASSYSAGGPDTQYF
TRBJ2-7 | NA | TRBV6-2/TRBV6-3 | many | TGTGCCAGCAGAGCCGTGGGACGGACCTCCTACGAGCAGTACTTC | CASRAVGRTSYEQYF
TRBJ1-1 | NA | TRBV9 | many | TGTGCCAGCAGCCCGGGACTCCTTTGGAACACTGAAGCTTTCTTT | CASSPGLLWNTEAFF
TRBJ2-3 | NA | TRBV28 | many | TGTGCCAGCGGAAATAGCGGCACAGATACGCAGTATTTT | CASGNSGTDTQYF
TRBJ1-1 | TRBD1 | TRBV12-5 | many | TGTGCTAGTGGTTTCGCAAGCGGGACAGGGGGCACTGAAGCTTTCTTT | CASGFASGTGGTEAFF
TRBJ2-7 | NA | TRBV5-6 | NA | TGTGCCAGCAGCTCATTCAACCGGGTAAATCACGAGCAGTACTTC | CASSSFNRVNHEQYF
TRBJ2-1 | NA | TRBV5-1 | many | TGCGCCAGCAGCTTGGTGCAGCCTAGCAATGAGCAGTTCTTC | CASSLVQPSNEQFF
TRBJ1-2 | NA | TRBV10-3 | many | TGTGCCATCAGCCCGGACAGTTATGGCTACACCTTC | CAISPDSYGYTF
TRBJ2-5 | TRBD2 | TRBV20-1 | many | TGCAGTGTGTCCGGGACTAGACAAGAGACCCAGTACTTC | CSVSGTRQETQYF
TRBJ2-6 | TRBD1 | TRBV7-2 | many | TGTGCCAGCAGCGGCGACAGGGCTGGGGCCAACGTCCTGACTTTC | CASSGDRAGANVLTF
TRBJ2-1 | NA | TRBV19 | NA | TGTGCCAGCCTAGGAGAGCAGGATTCCTACGATGAGCAGTTCTTC | CASLGEQDSYDEQFF
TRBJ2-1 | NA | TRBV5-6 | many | TGTGCCAGCAGTCTCCAACGGAATGAGCAGTTCTTC | CASSLQRNEQFF
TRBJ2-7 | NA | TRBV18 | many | TGTGCCAGCTCAAGTGGGTATGGCGGATGGTCCTACGAGCAGTACTTC | CASSSGYGGWSYEQYF
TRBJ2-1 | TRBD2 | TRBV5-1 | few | TGCGCCAGCAGCTTGGTTGGCGGGAGCTCCTACAATGAGCAGTTCTTC | CASSLVGGSSYNEQFF
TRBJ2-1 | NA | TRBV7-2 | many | TGTGCCAGCAGCTTAGGGGGCTCAAGGAATGAGCAGTTCTTC | CASSLGGSRNEQFF
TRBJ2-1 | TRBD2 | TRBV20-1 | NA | TGCAGTGCTACCCCCCAGGTCAGGACTAGCGGGTTACTCGGGCAGTTCTTC | CSATPQVRTSGLLGQFF
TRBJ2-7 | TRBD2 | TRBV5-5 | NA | TGTGCCAGCAGACGCGGACTAGTATACGAGCAGTACTTC | CASRRGLVYEQYF
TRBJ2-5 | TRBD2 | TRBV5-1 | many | TGCGCCAGCAGCTTGCTAGCGGGATTTCAAGAGACCCAGTACTTC | CASSLLAGFQETQYF